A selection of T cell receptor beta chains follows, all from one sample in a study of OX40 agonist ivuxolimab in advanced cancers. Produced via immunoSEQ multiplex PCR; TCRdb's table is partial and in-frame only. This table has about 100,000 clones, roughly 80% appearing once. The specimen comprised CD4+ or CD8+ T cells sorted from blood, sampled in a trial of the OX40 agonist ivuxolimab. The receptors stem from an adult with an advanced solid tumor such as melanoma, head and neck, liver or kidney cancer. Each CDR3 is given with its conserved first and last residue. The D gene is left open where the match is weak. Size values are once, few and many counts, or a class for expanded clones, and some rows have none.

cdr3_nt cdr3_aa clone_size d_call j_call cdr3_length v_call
TGTGCCAGTAAACAGGGGGATTCCTACGAGCAGTACTTC CASKQGDSYEQYF NA TRBD1 TRBJ2-7 13 TRBV19
TGTGCCAGCAGCTTGGCCGCTCGGGGGTCACCCCTCCACTTT CASSLAARGSPLHF NA NA TRBJ1-6 14 TRBV7-9
TGCGCCAGCAGCTTCCGACCCGACAGTGAGCAGTTCTTC CASSFRPDSEQFF NA NA TRBJ2-1 13 TRBV5-1
TGTGCCAGCAGCTCCCCCCTGGGAGCGGTAACTGAAGCTTTCTTT CASSSPLGAVTEAFF once NA TRBJ1-1 15 TRBV7-9
TGTGCCATCAGTGAACAGGGGAAAGGGTATGGCTACACCTTC CAISEQGKGYGYTF NA TRBD1 TRBJ1-2 14 TRBV10-3
TGTGCCAGCAGCCCCTCAAATATAGCGGGGGGCCCCGCGGGTACGCAGTATTTT CASSPSNIAGGPAGTQYF NA TRBD2 TRBJ2-3 18 TRBV7-3
TGTGCCAGCGGGACAGACCAGTCCATTCAGTACTTC CASGTDQSIQYF NA TRBD1 TRBJ2-4 12 TRBV6-1
TGTGCCATCAGTGAGGGGGACAGCTATCAGCCCCAGCATTTT CAISEGDSYQPQHF NA TRBD1 TRBJ1-5 14 TRBV10-3
TGTGCCAGCAGCTTGGGCGGCCTCTACAATGAGCAGTTCTTC CASSLGGLYNEQFF many NA TRBJ2-1 14 TRBV6-4
TGTGCCAGCAGTCTTAAGCCGGGGAGCCCAAAGGGCTACACCTTC CASSLKPGSPKGYTF NA NA TRBJ1-2 15 TRBV27
TGTGCCAGCAGCCAAGAGCACCGGGACAGACCTAACTATGGCTACACCTTC CASSQEHRDRPNYGYTF NA TRBD1 TRBJ1-2 17 TRBV4-2
TGTGCCAGCAGCGTAGAACCGGCCAGTGAGCAGTTCTTC CASSVEPASEQFF NA NA TRBJ2-1 13 TRBV9
TGTGCCAGCAGCCAGGTAGCGGGGGGAGATACGCAGTATTTT CASSQVAGGDTQYF medium-sized TRBD2 TRBJ2-3 14 TRBV4-2
TGTGCCAGCAGTGAAGCTGTGGGGCGCGATGGCTACACCTTC CASSEAVGRDGYTF few NA TRBJ1-2 14 TRBV6-1
TGCGCCAGCAGCTTGGCCATGACTAGCGGGGGATACAATGAGCAGTTCTTC CASSLAMTSGGYNEQFF NA TRBD2 TRBJ2-1 17 TRBV5-1
TGTGCCAGTAGTATCGAGTGGTTCACCGGGGAGCTGTTTTTT CASSIEWFTGELFF NA NA TRBJ2-2 14 TRBV19
TGTGCCAGCAGCTTACAGCGGGAGTTAGAGCAGTACTTC CASSLQRELEQYF once TRBD2 TRBJ2-7 13 TRBV7-2
TGTGCCAGCAGCGTACAGGGGTCGAGCGGCTACACCTTC CASSVQGSSGYTF NA TRBD1 TRBJ1-2 13 TRBV7-9
TGCGCCAGCAGCCAAGATATGGCAGGGGATGAAAAACTGTTTTTT CASSQDMAGDEKLFF many NA TRBJ1-4 15 TRBV4-1
TGTGCCAGCAGTCGAGGGGCGGGAAACACCATATATTTT CASSRGAGNTIYF NA NA TRBJ1-3 13 TRBV9
TGCGCCAGCAGCCAAGAGGGGACTGGGACTAGCGGGATCTACAATGAGCAGTTCTTC CASSQEGTGTSGIYNEQFF NA TRBD2 TRBJ2-1 19 TRBV4-1
TGCGCCAGCAGCCAAGGACTAGCGGGGATCGATGAGCAGTTCTTC CASSQGLAGIDEQFF NA TRBD2 TRBJ2-1 15 TRBV4-3
TGCGCCAGAGTAAACGCGGGAGTTGAGGAGACCCAGTACTTC CARVNAGVEETQYF NA TRBD2 TRBJ2-5 14 TRBV10-1
TGTGCTAGTGGCATCAATAGCAATCAGCCCCAGCATTTT CASGINSNQPQHF NA NA TRBJ1-5 13 TRBV12-5
TGCGCCAGCAGTCAATTACCACAGGGGGGGGGACAGCCCCAGCATTTT CASSQLPQGGGQPQHF NA TRBD1 TRBJ1-5 16 TRBV23-1